The 9 T cell receptor beta chains in this list originate from one sample, sequenced in a study of blood T cell repertoires in COVID-19. The table came from immunoSEQ multiplex PCR; TCRdb's copy has only in-frame clones and leaves some out. The data contain hundreds of thousands of clones, 90% of them seen just once; the ten biggest clones take up 0.8% to 1.3%. The sequenced material came from peripheral blood. The receptors shown here come from a woman in her thirties or forties with COVID-19, enrolled during active disease.

The rearrangement uses TRBV3-1 (or the pseudogene TRBV3-2) and TRBJ1-5, with TRBD1 matching 7 bases. The CDR3 length is 14 residues. With V trimmed by 4 bases and J by 7 bases, 7 bases remained unmatched. Germline CDR1 LGHDT, CDR2 YNNKEL (reference sequence). In DNA, the CDR3 is TGTGCCAGCAGCCGCACAGGGGACGGCCAGCCCCAGCATTTT. Residues: CASSRTGDGQPQHF.

The V gene is TRBV24-1, the J gene TRBJ2-3, with 9 bases that match TRBD1. The CDR3 covers 17 residues. CDR1 is KGHDR and CDR2 is SFDVKD in the germline V gene. J lost 2 bases, V lost 0 bases, and 5 bases had no gene match. In DNA, the CDR3 is TGTGCCACCAGTGATTTGCCTGGGACAGGGCCCACAGATACGCAGTATTTT. Its protein is CATSDLPGTGPTDTQYF.

The chain joins TRBV4-3 to TRBJ2-7; D is possibly TRBD1 (6 bases). The CDR3 spans 14 residues. V was pared by 1 base and J by 4 bases, with 11 bases between. CDR1 and CDR2 (germline): LGHNA, YSLEER. In DNA form, the CDR3 reads TGCGCCAGCAGCCAAGCTCAGGGGTCGTACGAGCAGTACTTC. It specifies CASSQAQGSYEQYF.

J is TRBJ1-1 and V is TRBV5-4, with TRBD1 identical over 10 bases. V lost 4 bases to trimming and J lost 5 bases; unmatched junction nucleotides: 8. This CDR3 has 15 amino acids. In germline, CDR1 is SGHNT, CDR2 YYREEE (reference sequence). This chain's CDR3 is CASSGRTGGGTEAFF. The CDR3 DNA follows: TGTGCCAGCAGCGGGAGGACAGGGGGAGGGACTGAAGCTTTCTTT.

This sequence joins TRBV5-1 and TRBJ1-3, with TRBD1 matching over 10 bases. The V gene end was trimmed by 2 bases and the J gene end by 16 bases; junction bases not matched to a gene: 15. The CDR3 has 15 amino acids. CDR1 and CDR2 (germline): SGHRS, YFSETQ. The CDR3 nucleotides are TGCGCCAGCAGCTTACAAGGGACAGGGGCCCTGAAATCGTATTTT. Its protein product is CASSLQGTGALKSYF.

The chain has TRBV2 and TRBJ2-7; the match to TRBD2 covers 7 bases. This CDR3 is 19 amino acids long. Germline CDR1 SNHLY, CDR2 FYNNEI. V lost 7 bases, J lost 3 bases, and 24 bases stayed unmatched. The CDR3, as DNA: TGTGCCAGCACCCGAGGGGAGGGGCGCTTGGGTATCCGACGCTACGAGCAGTACTTC. As protein: CASTRGEGRLGIRRYEQYF.

The chain uses TRBV6-2 or TRBV6-3 and TRBJ1-5; no reliable D call. The V and J ends lost 5 bases and 2 bases respectively, with 16 bases between them. The germline CDR1 and CDR2 sequences are MNHEY and SVGEGT. The CDR3 has 16 residues. The CDR3 protein is CASSQRAVDGNQPQHF. The CDR3 DNA reads TGTGCCAGCAGTCAGAGGGCAGTAGACGGCAATCAGCCCCAGCATTTT.

This clone is a singleton in its sample. The CDR3 DNA reads TGTGCCAGCAGCCGAGTGAACACTGAAGCTTTCTTT. Translation: CASSRVNTEAFF. This chain links TRBV11-2 with TRBJ1-1; no definite D call. The CDR3 consists of 12 residues. Per germline, CDR1 SGHAT and CDR2 FQNNGV. V lost 5 bases and J lost 0, with 4 bases in between. The full variable domain, completed using reference TRBV11-2 and TRBJ1-1, is EAGVAQSPRYKIIEKRQSVAFWCNPISGHATLYWYQQILGQGPKLLIQFQNNGVVDDSQLPKDRFSAERLKGVDSTLKIQPAKLEDSAVYLCASSRVNTEAFFGQGTRLTVV.

The chain uses TRBV5-1 and TRBJ1-6; weak D call: TRBD1 (6 bases). V was clipped by 5 bases and J by 5 bases, with 8 bases between them. The CDR3 extends over 13 amino acids. The V gene's germline CDR1 is SGHRS and CDR2 YFSETQ. Here the CDR3 reads CASSRTDNSPLHF. The CDR3 DNA reads TGCGCCAGCAGTCGGACAGATAATTCACCCCTCCACTTT.